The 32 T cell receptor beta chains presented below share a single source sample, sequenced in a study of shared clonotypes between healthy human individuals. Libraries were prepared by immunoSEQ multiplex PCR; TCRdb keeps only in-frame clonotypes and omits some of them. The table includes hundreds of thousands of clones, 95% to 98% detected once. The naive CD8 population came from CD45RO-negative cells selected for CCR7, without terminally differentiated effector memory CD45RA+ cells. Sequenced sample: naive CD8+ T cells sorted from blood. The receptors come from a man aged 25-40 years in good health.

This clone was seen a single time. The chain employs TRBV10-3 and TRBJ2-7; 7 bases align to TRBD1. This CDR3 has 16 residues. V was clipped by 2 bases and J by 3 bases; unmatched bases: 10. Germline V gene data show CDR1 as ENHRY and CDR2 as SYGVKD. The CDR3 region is CAISEPWTGRHYEQYF. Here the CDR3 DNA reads TGTGCCATCAGTGAGCCTTGGACAGGTAGACACTACGAGCAGTACTTC.

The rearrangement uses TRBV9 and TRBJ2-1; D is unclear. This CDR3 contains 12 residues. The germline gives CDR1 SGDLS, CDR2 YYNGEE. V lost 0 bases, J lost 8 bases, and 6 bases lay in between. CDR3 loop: CASSVGAYEQFF. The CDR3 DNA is TGTGCCAGCAGCGTAGGGGCTTATGAGCAGTTCTTC. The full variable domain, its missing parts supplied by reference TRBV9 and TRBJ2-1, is DSGVTQTPKHLITATGQRVTLRCSPRSGDLSVYWYQQSLDQGLQFLIQYYNGEERAKGNILERFSAQQFPDLHSELNLSSLELGDSALYFCASSVGAYEQFFGPGTRLTVL.

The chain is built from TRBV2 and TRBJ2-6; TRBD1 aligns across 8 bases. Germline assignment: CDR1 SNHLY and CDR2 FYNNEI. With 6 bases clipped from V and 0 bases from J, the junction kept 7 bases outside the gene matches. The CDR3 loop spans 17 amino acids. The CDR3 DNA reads TGTGCCAGCAGAAGGGGACAGGCATTCTCTGGGGCCAACGTCCTGACTTTC. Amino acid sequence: CASRRGQAFSGANVLTF.

The DNA of the CDR3 is TGTGCCAGCAGCTCGTTGACTAGCGGGCACCCGCTTTGGGGTGAGCAGTTCTTC. Its translation is CASSSLTSGHPLWGEQFF. The J gene is TRBJ2-1, the V gene TRBV11-2; 10 nucleotides align to TRBD2. The CDR3 length is 18 residues. Germline loops: CDR1 SGHAT, CDR2 FQNNGV. The V gene end was trimmed by 4 bases and the J gene end by 9 bases; junction bases not matched to a gene: 18.

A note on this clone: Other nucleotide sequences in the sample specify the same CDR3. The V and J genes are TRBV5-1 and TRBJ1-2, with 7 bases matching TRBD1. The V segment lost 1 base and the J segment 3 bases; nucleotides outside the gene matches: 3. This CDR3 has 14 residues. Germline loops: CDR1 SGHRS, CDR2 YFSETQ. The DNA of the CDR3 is TGCGCCAGCAGCTTGACTGGGACAGACTATGGCTACACCTTC. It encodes CASSLTGTDYGYTF. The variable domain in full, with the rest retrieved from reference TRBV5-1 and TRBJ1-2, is KAGVTQTPRYLIKTRGQQVTLSCSPISGHRSVSWYQQTPGQGLQFLFEYFSETQRNKGNFPGRFSGRQFSNSRSEMNVSTLELGDSALYLCASSLTGTDYGYTFGSGTRLTVV.

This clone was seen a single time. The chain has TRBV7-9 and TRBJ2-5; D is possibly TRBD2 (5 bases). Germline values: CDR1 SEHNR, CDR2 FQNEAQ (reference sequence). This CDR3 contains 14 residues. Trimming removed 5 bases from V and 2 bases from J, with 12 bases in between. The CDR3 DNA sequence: TGTGCCAGCAGCATATCTAGCTTACAAGAGACCCAGTACTTC. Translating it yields CASSISSLQETQYF.

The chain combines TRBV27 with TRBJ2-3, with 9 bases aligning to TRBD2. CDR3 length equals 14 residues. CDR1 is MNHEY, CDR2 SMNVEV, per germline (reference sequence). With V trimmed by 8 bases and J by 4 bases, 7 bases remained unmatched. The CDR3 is CASGVSGSADTQYF. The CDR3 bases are TGTGCCAGCGGCGTTAGCGGGAGCGCAGATACGCAGTATTTT.

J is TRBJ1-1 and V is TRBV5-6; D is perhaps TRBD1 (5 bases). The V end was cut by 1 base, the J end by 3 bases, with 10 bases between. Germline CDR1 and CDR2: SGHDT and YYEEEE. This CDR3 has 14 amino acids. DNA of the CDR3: TGTGCCAGCAGCTTGACAGGATTGGACACTGAAGCTTTCTTT. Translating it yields CASSLTGLDTEAFF.

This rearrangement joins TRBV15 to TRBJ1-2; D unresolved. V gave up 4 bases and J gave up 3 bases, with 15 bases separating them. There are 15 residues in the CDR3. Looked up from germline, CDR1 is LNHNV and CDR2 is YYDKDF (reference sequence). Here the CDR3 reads CATSMHHQDDYGYTF. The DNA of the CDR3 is TGTGCCACCAGCATGCACCATCAGGACGACTATGGCTACACCTTC.

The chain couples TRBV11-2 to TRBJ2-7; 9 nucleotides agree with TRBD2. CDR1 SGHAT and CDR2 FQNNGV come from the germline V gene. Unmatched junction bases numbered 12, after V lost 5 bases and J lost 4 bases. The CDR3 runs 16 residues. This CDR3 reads CASSTHPSGAIYEQYF. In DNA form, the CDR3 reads TGTGCCAGCAGCACCCACCCTAGCGGGGCTATTTACGAGCAGTACTTC. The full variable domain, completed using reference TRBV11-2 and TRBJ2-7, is EAGVAQSPRYKIIEKRQSVAFWCNPISGHATLYWYQQILGQGPKLLIQFQNNGVVDDSQLPKDRFSAERLKGVDSTLKIQPAKLEDSAVYLCASSTHPSGAIYEQYFGPGTRLTVT.

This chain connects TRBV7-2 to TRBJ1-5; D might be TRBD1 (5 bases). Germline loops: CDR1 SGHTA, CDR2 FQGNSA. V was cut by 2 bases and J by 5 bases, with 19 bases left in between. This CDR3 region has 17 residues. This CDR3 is CASSLIRVGKEDQPQHF. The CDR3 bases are TGTGCCAGCAGCTTAATCAGGGTGGGAAAAGAGGATCAGCCCCAGCATTTT.

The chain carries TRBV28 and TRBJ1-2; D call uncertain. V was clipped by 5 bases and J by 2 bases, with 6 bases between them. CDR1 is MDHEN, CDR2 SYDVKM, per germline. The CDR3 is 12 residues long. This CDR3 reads CASSLENYGYTF. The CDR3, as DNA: TGTGCCAGCAGTCTTGAGAACTATGGCTACACCTTC.

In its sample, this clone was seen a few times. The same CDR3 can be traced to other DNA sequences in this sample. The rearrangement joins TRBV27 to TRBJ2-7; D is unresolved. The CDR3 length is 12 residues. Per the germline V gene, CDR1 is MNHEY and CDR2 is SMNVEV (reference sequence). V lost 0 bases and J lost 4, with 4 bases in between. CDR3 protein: CASSLSGYEQYF. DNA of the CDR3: TGTGCCAGCAGTTTATCGGGATACGAGCAGTACTTC.

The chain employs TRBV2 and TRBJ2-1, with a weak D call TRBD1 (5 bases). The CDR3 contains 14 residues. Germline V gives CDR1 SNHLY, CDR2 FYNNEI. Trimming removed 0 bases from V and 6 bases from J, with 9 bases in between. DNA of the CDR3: TGTGCCAGCAGTGAAGCAGACAGTTTCAATGAGCAGTTCTTC. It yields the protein CASSEADSFNEQFF.

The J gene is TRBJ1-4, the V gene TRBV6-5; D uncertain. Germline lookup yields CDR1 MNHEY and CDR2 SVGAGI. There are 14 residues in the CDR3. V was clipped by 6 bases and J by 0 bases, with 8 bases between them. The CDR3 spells CASSPVTTNEKLFF. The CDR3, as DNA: TGTGCCAGCAGCCCAGTTACAACTAATGAAAAACTGTTTTTT.

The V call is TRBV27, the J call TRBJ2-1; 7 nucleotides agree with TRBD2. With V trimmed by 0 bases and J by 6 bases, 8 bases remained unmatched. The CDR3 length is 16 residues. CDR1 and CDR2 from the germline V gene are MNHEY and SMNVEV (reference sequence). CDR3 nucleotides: TGTGCCAGCAGTTTATCCTCAGGACTAGTCATCAATGAGCAGTTCTTC. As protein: CASSLSSGLVINEQFF.

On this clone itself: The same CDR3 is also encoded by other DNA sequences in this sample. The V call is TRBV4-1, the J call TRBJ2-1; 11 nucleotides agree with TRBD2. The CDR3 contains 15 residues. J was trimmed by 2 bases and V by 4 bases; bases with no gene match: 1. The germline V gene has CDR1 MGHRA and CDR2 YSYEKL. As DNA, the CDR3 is TGCGCCAGCAGCCCGGGACTAGCGGCCTACAATGAGCAGTTCTTC. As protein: CASSPGLAAYNEQFF.

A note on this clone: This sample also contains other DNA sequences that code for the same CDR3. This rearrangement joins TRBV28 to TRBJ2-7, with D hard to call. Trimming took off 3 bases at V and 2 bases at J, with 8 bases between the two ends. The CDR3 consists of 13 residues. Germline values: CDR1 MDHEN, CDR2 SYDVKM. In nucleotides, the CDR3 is TGTGCCAGCAGTTTCGGCAGAGCCTACGAGCAGTACTTC. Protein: CASSFGRAYEQYF. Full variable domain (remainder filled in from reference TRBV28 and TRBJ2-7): DVKVTQSSRYLVKRTGEKVFLECVQDMDHENMFWYRQDPGLGLRLIYFSYDVKMKEKGDIPEGYSVSREKKERFSLILESASTNQTSMYLCASSFGRAYEQYFGPGTRLTVT.

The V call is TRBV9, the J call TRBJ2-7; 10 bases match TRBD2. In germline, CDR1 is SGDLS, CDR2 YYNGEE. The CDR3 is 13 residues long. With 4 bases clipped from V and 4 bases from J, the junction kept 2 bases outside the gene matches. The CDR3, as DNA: TGTGCCAGCAGCCTAGCGGGAGATTACGAGCAGTACTTC. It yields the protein CASSLAGDYEQYF.

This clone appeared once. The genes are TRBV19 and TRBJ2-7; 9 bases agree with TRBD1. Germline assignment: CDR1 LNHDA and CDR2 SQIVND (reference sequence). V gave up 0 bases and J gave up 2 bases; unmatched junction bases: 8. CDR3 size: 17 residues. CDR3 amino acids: CASSIDNRGLAPYEQYF. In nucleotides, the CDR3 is TGTGCCAGTAGTATAGACAACAGGGGGCTTGCTCCCTACGAGCAGTACTTC. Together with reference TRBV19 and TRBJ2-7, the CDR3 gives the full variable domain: DGGITQSPKYLFRKEGQNVTLSCEQNLNHDAMYWYRQDPGQGLRLIYYSQIVNDFQKGDIAEGYSVSREKKESFPLTVTSAQKNPTAFYLCASSIDNRGLAPYEQYFGPGTRLTVT.

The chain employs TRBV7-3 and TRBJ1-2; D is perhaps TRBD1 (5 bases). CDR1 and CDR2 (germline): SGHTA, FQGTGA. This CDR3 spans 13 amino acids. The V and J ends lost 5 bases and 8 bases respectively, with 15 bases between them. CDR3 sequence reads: CASSRDGAEGYTF. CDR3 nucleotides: TGTGCCAGCAGCCGAGACGGGGCGGAGGGCTACACCTTC.

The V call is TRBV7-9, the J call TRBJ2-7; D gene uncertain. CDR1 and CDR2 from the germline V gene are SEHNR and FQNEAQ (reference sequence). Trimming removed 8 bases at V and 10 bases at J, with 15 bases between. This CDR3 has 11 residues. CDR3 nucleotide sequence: TGTGCCAGCGGTCCAGGTCTCCCACAGTACTTC. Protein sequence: CASGPGLPQYF.

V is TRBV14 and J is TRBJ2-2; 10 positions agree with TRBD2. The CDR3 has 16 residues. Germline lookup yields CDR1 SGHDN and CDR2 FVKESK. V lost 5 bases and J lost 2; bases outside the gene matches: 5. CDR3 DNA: TGTGCCAGCAGCAAAATACTAGCGGGAAACACCGGGGAGCTGTTTTTT. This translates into CASSKILAGNTGELFF.

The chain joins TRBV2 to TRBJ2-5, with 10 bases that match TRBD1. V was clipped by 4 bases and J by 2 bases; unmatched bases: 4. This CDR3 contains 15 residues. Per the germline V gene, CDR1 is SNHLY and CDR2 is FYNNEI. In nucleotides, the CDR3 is TGTGCCAGCAGTGGGACAGGGGGGGTACAAGAGACCCAGTACTTC. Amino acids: CASSGTGGVQETQYF.

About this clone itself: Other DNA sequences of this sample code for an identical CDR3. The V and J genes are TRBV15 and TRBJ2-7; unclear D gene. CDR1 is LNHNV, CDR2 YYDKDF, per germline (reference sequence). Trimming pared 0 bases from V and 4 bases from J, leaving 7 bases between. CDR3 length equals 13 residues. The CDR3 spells CATSRDLSYEQYF. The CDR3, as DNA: TGTGCCACCAGCAGAGATCTCTCTTACGAGCAGTACTTC.

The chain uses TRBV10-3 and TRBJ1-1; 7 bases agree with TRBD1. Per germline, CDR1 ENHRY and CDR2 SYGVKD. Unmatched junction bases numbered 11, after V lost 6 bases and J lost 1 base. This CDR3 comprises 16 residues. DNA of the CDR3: TGTGCCATCAGGAGGGACAGAGGATCTAAGAACACTGAAGCTTTCTTT. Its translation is CAIRRDRGSKNTEAFF.

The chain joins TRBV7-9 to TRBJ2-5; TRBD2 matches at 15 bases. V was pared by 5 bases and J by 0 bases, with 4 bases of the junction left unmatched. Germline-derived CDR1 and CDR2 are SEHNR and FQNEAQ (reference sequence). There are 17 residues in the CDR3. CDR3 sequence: CASSLGTSGRNQETQYF. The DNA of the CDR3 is TGTGCCAGCAGCCTCGGGACTAGCGGGAGGAACCAAGAGACCCAGTACTTC.

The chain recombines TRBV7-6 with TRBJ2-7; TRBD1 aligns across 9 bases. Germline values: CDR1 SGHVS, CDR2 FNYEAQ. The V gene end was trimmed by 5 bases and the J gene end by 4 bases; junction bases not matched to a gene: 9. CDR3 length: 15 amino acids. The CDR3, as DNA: TGTGCCAGCAGCACCCGGACAGGGGAAAAATACGAGCAGTACTTC. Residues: CASSTRTGEKYEQYF.

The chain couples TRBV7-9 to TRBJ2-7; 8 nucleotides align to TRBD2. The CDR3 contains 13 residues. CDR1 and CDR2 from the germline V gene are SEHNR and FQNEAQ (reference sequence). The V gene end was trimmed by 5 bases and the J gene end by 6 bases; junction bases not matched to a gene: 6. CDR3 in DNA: TGTGCCAGCAGCCCGACTAGCGTAGGCGAGCAGTACTTC. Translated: CASSPTSVGEQYF.

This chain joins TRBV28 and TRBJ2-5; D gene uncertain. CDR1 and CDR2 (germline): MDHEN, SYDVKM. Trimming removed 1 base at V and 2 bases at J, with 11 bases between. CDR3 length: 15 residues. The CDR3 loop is CASSLSPATQETQYF. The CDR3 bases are TGTGCCAGCAGTTTATCCCCCGCAACGCAAGAGACCCAGTACTTC.

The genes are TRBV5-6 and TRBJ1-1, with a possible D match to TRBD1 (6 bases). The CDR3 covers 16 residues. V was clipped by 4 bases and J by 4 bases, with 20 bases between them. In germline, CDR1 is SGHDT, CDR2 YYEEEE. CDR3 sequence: CASSLSGGGRGTEAFF. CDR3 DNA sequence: TGTGCCAGCAGCCTGTCTGGGGGCGGGAGGGGCACTGAAGCTTTCTTT. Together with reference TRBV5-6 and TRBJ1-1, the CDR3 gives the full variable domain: DAGVTQSPTHLIKTRGQQVTLRCSPKSGHDTVSWYQQALGQGPQFIFQYYEEEERQRGNFPDRFSGHQFPNYSSELNVNALLLGDSALYLCASSLSGGGRGTEAFFGQGTRLTVV.

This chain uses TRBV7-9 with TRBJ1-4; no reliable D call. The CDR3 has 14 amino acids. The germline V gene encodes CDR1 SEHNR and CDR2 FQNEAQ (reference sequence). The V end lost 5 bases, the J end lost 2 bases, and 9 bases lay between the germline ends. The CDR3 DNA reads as TGTGCCAGCAGCCGGCCAGCGACTAATGAAAAACTGTTTTTT. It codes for CASSRPATNEKLFF.